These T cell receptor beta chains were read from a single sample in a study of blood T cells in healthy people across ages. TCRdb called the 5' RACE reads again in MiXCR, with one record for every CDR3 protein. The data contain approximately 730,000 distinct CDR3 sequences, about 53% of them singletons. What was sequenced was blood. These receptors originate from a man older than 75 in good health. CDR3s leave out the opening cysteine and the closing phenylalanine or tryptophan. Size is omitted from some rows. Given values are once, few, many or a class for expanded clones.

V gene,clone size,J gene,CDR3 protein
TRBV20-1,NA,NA,SASYGAPGLAGGLYNEQY
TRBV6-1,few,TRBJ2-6,AGEFGSGANVLT
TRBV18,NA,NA,ASSPWPLVETQY
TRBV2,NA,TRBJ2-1,ASLSGGSYNEQF
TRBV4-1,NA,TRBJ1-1,ASRRQGMNTEAF
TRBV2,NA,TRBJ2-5,ATHRGSETQY
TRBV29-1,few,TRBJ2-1,SVAAWGRSSYNEQF
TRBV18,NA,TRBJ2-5,ASSRNRGAETQY
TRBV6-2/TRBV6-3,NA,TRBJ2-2,ASKVSLAVSSPHANTGELF
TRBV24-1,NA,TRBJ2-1,ATSGTGTGASYNEQF
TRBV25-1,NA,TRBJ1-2,AYTDNYGYT
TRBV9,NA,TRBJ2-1,ASSVDLVSEQF
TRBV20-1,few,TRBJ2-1,SARELAGRQF
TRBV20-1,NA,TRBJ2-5,SAARTGETQY
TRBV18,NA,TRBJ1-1,ASSPSGLDGYTEAF
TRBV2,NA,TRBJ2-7,ASMSPRTGSYEQY
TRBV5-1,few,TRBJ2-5,ASSLGSLQQY
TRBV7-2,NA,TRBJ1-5,ASSLVGTSNQPQH
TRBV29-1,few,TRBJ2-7,SVSAGRTYEQY
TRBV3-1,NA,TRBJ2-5,ASSLRASGRGNEQY
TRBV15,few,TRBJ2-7,ATSRDHYEQY
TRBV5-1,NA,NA,ASSLDGVGETQY
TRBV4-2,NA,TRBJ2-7,ASSPAPLGAGAEQY
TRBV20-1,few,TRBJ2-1,SARSGTGNEQF
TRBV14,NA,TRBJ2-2,ATSRTSGRAGELF
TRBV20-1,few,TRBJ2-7,SARGGLKSYEQY
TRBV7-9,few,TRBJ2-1,ASSLALRGVPDNEQF
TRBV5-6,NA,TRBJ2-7,ASSSPAGTYEQY
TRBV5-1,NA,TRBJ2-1,ASSQRGQGQETQF
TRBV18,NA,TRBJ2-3,ASSPGNNGDTQY
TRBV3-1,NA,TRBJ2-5,ASSPGTSGKQETQY
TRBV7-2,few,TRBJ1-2,ASSLWQGDGYT
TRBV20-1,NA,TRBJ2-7,SASSSAHYEQY
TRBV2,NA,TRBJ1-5,ASTFGQAGQPQH
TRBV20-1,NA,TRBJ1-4,SASRTGSTNEKLF
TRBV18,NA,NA,ASSPPGQAGGNIQY
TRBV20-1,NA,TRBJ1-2,SARGPGTGNYGYT
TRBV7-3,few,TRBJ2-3,ASSYTVSSTDTQY
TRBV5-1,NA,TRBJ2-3,ASSRGQGGTDTQY
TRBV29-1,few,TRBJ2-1,SAFGLAGYNEQF
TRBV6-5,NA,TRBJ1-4,ASSYGWGSINEKLF
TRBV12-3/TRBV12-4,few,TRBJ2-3,ASSLARGLVRSDTQY
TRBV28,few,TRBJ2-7,ASSTDRWSSYEQY
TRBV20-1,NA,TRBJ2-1,SASKSLAGGYNEQF
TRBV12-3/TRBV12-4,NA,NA,ASSFRQGALQETQF
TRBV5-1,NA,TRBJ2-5,ASSLALAGTQETQY
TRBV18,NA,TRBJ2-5,ASSRDIRETQY
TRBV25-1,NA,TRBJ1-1,ASNPPGATEAF
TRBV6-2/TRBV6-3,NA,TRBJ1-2,ASSYGDSRPYGYT
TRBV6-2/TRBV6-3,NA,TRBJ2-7,ASTLGPYEQY
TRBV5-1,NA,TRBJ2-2,ASVLLGSGANTGELF
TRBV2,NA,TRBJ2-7,ASDSGSYEQY
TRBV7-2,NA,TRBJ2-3,ASSLGGPQVDTQY
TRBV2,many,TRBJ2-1,ASSLLAGGNNEQF